This T cell receptor beta chain derives from a study of technical replicates of blood from several donors. TCRdb keeps only in-frame clones here, not all; method: immunoSEQ multiplex PCR. This sample yields over 50,000 clones, of which around 97% are seen a single time; about 0.19% belongs to the top ten. The CDR3 is 14 amino acids. Germline V gene sequence: CDR1 SGHTA, CDR2 FQGTGA. Trimming removed 2 bases at V and 2 bases at J, with 9 bases between. V is TRBV7-3 and J is TRBJ1-1; tentative D call: TRBD1 (5 bases). The sequence came from a human donor in good health. The source material was T cells isolated from PBMCs. The CDR3 DNA reads as TGTGCCAGCAGCTTACTGGGGGGAAACACTGAAGCTTTCTTT. It encodes CASSLLGGNTEAFF.